The rows below give T cell receptor beta chains drawn from one sample of a study of OX40 agonist ivuxolimab in advanced cancers. The repertoire was sequenced with immunoSEQ multiplex PCR; TCRdb's copy has only in-frame clones and lacks some. The sample lists 55,000 to 90,000 clones, almost 90% occurring once. Sample: CD4+ or CD8+ T cells sorted from blood, taken in a trial of the OX40 agonist ivuxolimab. The receptor set was obtained from an adult with an advanced solid tumor such as melanoma, head and neck, liver or kidney cancer. Both conserved end residues are part of each CDR3. D genes are given only for firm matches. Some rows have no size entry. The others give once, few or many, or a class for an expanded clone.

>TRBJ2-7|TRBV15|.|.
TGTGCCACCAGCAGAGAAGCAGGGGTACTTCGGGGCGAGCAGTACTTC
CATSREAGVLRGEQYF
>TRBJ2-1|TRBV7-7|.|TRBD2
TGTGCTAGCAGCTTACTAGCGGGGGGGACCCCCCATGAGCAGTTCTTC
CASSLLAGGTPHEQFF
>TRBJ2-1|TRBV4-1|once|.
TGCGCCAGCAGCCAACTGGACTGGTCTATATACAATGAGCAGTTCTTC
CASSQLDWSIYNEQFF
>TRBJ1-5|TRBV4-1|once|.
TGCGCCAGCAGCCAAGTTCCCCTTCTCCGGGGGAGCAATCAGCCCCAGCATTTT
CASSQVPLLRGSNQPQHF
>TRBJ2-5|TRBV7-9|few|.
TGTGCCAGCAGCTTCGGTAGCGGAGGGTACCAAGAGACCCAGTACTTC
CASSFGSGGYQETQYF
>TRBJ1-2|TRBV28|.|.
TGTGCCAGCAGTTTAAGAGGGCATGGCTACACCTTC
CASSLRGHGYTF
>TRBJ2-7|TRBV18|.|TRBD2
TGTGCCAGCTCACCACCGGGACTAGCGGGAGACGAGCAGTACTTC
CASSPPGLAGDEQYF
>TRBJ2-1|TRBV28|.|TRBD1
TGTGCCAGCAGTCCCCGCCCGACAGGGCGATGGAATGAGCAGTTCTTC
CASSPRPTGRWNEQFF
>TRBJ2-2|TRBV2|few|.
TGTGCCAGCAGGGTAAATACCGGGGAGCTGTTTTTT
CASRVNTGELFF
>TRBJ1-2|TRBV29-1|.|.
TGCAGCGTTAAACGCAACCTGGGCTATGGCTACACCTTC
CSVKRNLGYGYTF
>TRBJ1-2|TRBV7-9|.|.
TGTGCCAGCAGCGAGGGGCCATTCTATGGCTACACCTTC
CASSEGPFYGYTF
>TRBJ2-7|TRBV19|.|.
TGTGCCAGTAGTATTGAGGGGAGCGGAACGGCTTCTTTCTACGAGCAGTACTTC
CASSIEGSGTASFYEQYF
>TRBJ1-5|TRBV14|.|.
TGTGCCAGCAGCCCTATGACAGGTCAGCCCCAGCATTTT
CASSPMTGQPQHF
>TRBJ2-7|TRBV2|.|.
TGTGCCAGCAGCGCCTTCTACGAGCAGTACTTC
CASSAFYEQYF
>TRBJ2-1|TRBV9|.|TRBD2
TGTGCCAGCAGCGTTATTGGCGGGGGGTTCGGCAATGAGCAGTTCTTC
CASSVIGGGFGNEQFF
>TRBJ2-6|TRBV28|.|TRBD1
TGTGCCAGCAGTCCGTTGGGGACAGGGCCCTCTGGGGCCAACGTCCTGACTTTC
CASSPLGTGPSGANVLTF
>TRBJ2-7|TRBV2|.|TRBD1
TGTGCCAGCATCGACGGACAGGGGATCGAGCAGTACTTC
CASIDGQGIEQYF
>TRBJ1-5|TRBV19|once|.
TGTGCCACCCGGGCGGGCAATCAGCCCCAGCATTTT
CATRAGNQPQHF
>TRBJ2-2|TRBV28|.|.
TGTGCCAGCAGTACTTACACCGGGGAGCTGTTTTTT
CASSTYTGELFF
>TRBJ1-4|TRBV5-4|.|TRBD1
TGTGCCAGCAGTGGGACAGGGGTGGGTGAAAAACTGTTTTTT
CASSGTGVGEKLFF
>TRBJ2-1|TRBV11-2|once|TRBD2
TGTGCCAGCAGCTCTCGGACTAGCCCACAGTGGATCAATGAGCAGTTCTTC
CASSSRTSPQWINEQFF
>TRBJ2-7|TRBV29-1|.|.
TGCAGCATCCGGGACTCCTACGAGCAGTACTTC
CSIRDSYEQYF
>TRBJ1-1|TRBV5-4|.|TRBD1
TGTGCCAGCAGCCAAGACAGGGTAGCTTTCTTT
CASSQDRVAFF
>TRBJ1-6|TRBV6-5|.|.
TGTGCCAGCAGTTACAGAGCAGGGGAGGCACCCCTCCACTTT
CASSYRAGEAPLHF
>TRBJ1-2|TRBV9|.|.
TGTGCCAGCAGCGTAACGGGATACTATGGCTACACCTTC
CASSVTGYYGYTF
>TRBJ1-1|TRBV9|.|.
TGTGCCAGCAGGAGGGGGTCCGGGGTTGGGACTGAAGCTTTCTTT
CASRRGSGVGTEAFF
>TRBJ2-7|TRBV2|.|.
TGTGCCAGCAGCGACCATTACGAGCAGTACTTC
CASSDHYEQYF